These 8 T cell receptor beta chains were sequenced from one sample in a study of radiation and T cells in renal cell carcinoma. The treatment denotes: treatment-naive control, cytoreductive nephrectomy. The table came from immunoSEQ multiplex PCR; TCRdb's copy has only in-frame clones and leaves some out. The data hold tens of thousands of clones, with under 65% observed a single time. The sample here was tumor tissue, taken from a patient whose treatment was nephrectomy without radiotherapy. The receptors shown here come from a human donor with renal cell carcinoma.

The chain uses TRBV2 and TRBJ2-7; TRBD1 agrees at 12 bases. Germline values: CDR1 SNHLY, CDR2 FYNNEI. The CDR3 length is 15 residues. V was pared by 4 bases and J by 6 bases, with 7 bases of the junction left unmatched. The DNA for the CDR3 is TGTGCCAGCAGTGGGGGCGGGACAGGGGGCGTCGAGCAGTACTTC. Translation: CASSGGGTGGVEQYF.

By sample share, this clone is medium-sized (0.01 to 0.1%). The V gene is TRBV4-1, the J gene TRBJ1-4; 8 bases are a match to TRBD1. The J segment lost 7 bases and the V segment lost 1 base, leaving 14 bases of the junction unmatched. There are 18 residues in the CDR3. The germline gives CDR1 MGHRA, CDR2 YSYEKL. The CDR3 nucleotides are TGCGCCAGCAGCCAAGGCGTGGGCAGGGGGCCTGTAAGTGAAAAACTGTTTTTT. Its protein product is CASSQGVGRGPVSEKLFF.

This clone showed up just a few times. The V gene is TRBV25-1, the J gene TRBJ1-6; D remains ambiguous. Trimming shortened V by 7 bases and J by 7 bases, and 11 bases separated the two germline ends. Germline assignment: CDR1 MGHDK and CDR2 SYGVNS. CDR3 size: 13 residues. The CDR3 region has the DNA TGTGCCAGCACCACCCTGGCAAATTCACCCCTCCACTTT. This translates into CASTTLANSPLHF.

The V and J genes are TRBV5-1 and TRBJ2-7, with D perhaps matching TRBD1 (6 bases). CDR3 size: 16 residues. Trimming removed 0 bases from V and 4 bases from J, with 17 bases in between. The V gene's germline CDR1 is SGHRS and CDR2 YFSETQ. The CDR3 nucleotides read TGCGCCAGCAGCTTGGGTGCGCAAACAGGGTCTTACGAGCAGTACTTC. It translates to CASSLGAQTGSYEQYF. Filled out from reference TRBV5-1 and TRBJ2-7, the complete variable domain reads KAGVTQTPRYLIKTRGQQVTLSCSPISGHRSVSWYQQTPGQGLQFLFEYFSETQRNKGNFPGRFSGRQFSNSRSEMNVSTLELGDSALYLCASSLGAQTGSYEQYFGPGTRLTVT.

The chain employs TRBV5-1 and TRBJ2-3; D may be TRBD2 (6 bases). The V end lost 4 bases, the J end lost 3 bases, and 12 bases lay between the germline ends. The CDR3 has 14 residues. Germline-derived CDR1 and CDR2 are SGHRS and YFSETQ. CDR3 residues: CASSGGTPTDTQYF. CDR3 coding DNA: TGCGCCAGCAGCGGAGGGACCCCAACAGATACGCAGTATTTT.

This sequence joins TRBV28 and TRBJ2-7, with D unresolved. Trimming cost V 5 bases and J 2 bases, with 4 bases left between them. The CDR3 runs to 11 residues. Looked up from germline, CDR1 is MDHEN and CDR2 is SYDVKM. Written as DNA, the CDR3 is TGTGCCAGCAGTACAGCCTACGAGCAGTACTTC. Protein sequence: CASSTAYEQYF.

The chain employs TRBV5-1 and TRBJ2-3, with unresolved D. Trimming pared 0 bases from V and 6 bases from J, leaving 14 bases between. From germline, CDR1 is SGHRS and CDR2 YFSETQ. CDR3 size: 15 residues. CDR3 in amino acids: CASSLEGANGDTQYF. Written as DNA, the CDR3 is TGCGCCAGCAGCTTGGAAGGCGCTAACGGGGATACGCAGTATTTT.

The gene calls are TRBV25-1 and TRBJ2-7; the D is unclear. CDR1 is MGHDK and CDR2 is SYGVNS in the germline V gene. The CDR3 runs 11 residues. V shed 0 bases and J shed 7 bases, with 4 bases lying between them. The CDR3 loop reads CASSEYREQYF. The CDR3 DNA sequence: TGTGCCAGCAGTGAATATAGGGAGCAGTACTTC.